This entry concerns a single T cell receptor beta chain. The count of this clone is one. The antigen this receptor binds is unknown. Per-base qualities were not stored, and no clone one base away is much larger. A lone read gives weak evidence. The donors were healthy, HIV-negative adults with no recently reported acute infections or vaccinations. Every donor was a Caucasian adult residing in Nashville, Tennessee, USA. CD8 memory samples combined magnetically selected CD45RO+ cells with CCR7-negative CD45RA+ effector memory (TemRA) cells. Blood was collected by leukapheresis, and PBMCs were isolated by Ficoll-Histopaque density gradient centrifugation and then cryopreserved in liquid nitrogen vapor phase. Analytical flow cytometry was used to check the purity and quantity of each magnetically sorted T cell population. Genomic DNA was isolated from each sorted fraction and quantified by UV absorbance on a Nanodrop 2000c.

CDR1 and CDR2 were assigned from the germline V gene (reference sequence) as SEHNR and FQNEAQ. From cysteine to phenylalanine, the CDR3 is 15 amino acids long. This entry keeps only the CDR3 DNA: 45 bases, framed from base 1. The germline ends are 21 bases apart after V is trimmed by 5 bases and J by 7 bases. The source of the sample is a study of shared clonotypes between healthy human individuals (dated by TCRdb to the early 2020s). In terms of the full investigation: The cohort included three men and a couple of women between 18 and 49 years of age. For each donor, three plates each were used for CD4 naive and CD4 memory, two plates were used for CD8 naive, and one plate was used for CD8 memory. Blood TCR repertoires of roughly five healthy adults were deeply sequenced to estimate repertoire size and the extent of clonotype sharing between individuals. To increase sequencing depth and limit assay-specific biases, TCR repertoire library preparation and sequencing were carried out by different laboratories using diverse techniques. Per donor, leukapheresis produced somewhere between about 0.9 and 10 billion PBMCs.

Using the deep immunoSEQ assay, TCR CDR3 regions were amplified from genomic DNA by multiplex PCR. Extracted genomic DNA from each cell subset was distributed evenly across all wells of several immunoSEQ 96-well plates, and each plate was treated as a replicate. For sorted subsets, each replicate PCR was loaded with approximately 200 ng genomic DNA, equivalent to 25,000 to 35,000 T cell genomes. Purified libraries were measured with a Qubit 3.0 fluorometer, size-checked on a Bioanalyzer 2100, and measured again with the KAPA Library Quantification kit. A separate single-read 150-cycle Illumina NextSeq 550 flow cell was used to sequence each immunoSEQ 96-well plate. The published analysis was carried out like this. Because the immunoSEQ output included only junctional sequences and no quality scores, the filtering could not be the same as the filtering used for full-length reads. To assign V/J genes and CDR3, sequences were annotated using PyIR, a Python wrapper for IgBLAST v1.9, with IMGT germline references. Any read was removed if the V/J assignment was weak (E-value above 1e-6), the CDR3 was missing, or the read contained stop codons, out-of-frame junctions, or ambiguous translated residues. V3J clonotypes were defined as sequences sharing the same inferred V gene, J gene, and CDR3 amino acid sequence. The percentage overlap between two repertoires was calculated by dividing the number of shared unique clonotypes by the size of the smaller repertoire. Three approaches were used to assess repertoire richness: RTK rarefaction, the Chao1 estimator, and Recon v2.1 estimates of unobserved clonotypes. Generation probabilities for all TCRbeta clonotypes obtained by the gDNA method from a few donors were computed using OLGA. This is the immuneACCESS table as TCRdb keeps it, with only in-frame sequences that have V and J called. A part of the clones is gone; compared with another copy, unresolved V genes explain less than half, and the rest is unexplained. V and J calls and clone size are as listed in that table; D and trimming were resolved from the DNA. The table for this sample lists approximately 97,000 clones; roughly two thirds of them were counted only once. The ten largest clones represent more than 40% of the sample.

The study at large found these results: Only blood was sampled, and tissue TCR repertoires likely differ from those in blood. Pairwise subsampling led to the expectation that sequencing depth would affect the degree of clonotype sharing among donors. About 4.5% of naive CD4, roughly 3.6% of naive CD8, around 2.3% of memory CD4, and 0.4% of memory CD8 clonotypes were shared across a few donors. The small number of donors limited the genetic and exposure-history diversity represented. Clonotypes shared by all four sorted-subset donors showed higher generation probabilities than non-shared clonotypes. Even with the large sequencing depth, rarefaction of the sorted-subset datasets indicated that sequencing was incomplete. Naive subsets generally had larger estimated clonotype richness than memory subsets did.

The rearrangement joined TRBV7-9 to TRBJ2-7; the D segment could be TRBD2, given 5 matching bases. The sequence was collected from a man aged 30 to 39 in good health. Sequenced sample: memory CD8+ T cells sorted from blood. The sample's cell subset or site label is to be understood as: CD45RO+ cells pooled with CCR7-negative TemRA cells. The nucleotide sequence is TGTGCCAGCAGCGGACTGGGCTTTGGAGTAGGGGAGCAGTACTTC. Its product reads: CASSGLGFGVGEQYF.